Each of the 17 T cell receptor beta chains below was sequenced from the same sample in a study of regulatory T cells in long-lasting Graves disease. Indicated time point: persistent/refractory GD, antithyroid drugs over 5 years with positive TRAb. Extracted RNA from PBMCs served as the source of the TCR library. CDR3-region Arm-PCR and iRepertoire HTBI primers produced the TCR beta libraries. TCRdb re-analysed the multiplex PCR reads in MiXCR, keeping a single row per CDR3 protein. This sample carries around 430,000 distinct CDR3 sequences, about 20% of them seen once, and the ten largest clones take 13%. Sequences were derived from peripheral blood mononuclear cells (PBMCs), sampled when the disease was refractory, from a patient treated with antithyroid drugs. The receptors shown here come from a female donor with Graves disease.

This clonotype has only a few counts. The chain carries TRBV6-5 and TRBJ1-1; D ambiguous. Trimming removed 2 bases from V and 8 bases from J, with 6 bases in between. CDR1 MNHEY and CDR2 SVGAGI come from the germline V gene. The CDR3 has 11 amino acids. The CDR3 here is CASSYMAEAFF. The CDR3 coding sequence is TGTGCCAGCAGTTACATGGCAGAAGCTTTCTTT.

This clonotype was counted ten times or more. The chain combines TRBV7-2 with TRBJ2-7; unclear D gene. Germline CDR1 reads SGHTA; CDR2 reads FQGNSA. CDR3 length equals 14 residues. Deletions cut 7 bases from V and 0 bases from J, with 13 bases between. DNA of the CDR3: TGTGCCAGCACTCTGGGAATCAACTCCTACGAGCAGTACTTC. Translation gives CASTLGINSYEQYF. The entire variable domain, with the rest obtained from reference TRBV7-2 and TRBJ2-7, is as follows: GAGVSQSPSNKVTEKGKDVELRCDPISGHTALYWYRQSLGQGLEFLIYFQGNSAPDKSGLPSDRFSAERTGGSVSTLTIQRTQQEDSAVYLCASTLGINSYEQYFGPGTRLTVT.

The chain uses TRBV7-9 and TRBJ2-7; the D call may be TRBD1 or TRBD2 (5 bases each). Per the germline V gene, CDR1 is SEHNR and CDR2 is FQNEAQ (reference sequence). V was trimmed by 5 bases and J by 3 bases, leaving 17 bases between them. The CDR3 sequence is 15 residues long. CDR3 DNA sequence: TGTGCCAGCAGCGACCGCCTCGGGGCAAGCTACGAGCAGTACTTC. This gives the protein CASSDRLGASYEQYF.

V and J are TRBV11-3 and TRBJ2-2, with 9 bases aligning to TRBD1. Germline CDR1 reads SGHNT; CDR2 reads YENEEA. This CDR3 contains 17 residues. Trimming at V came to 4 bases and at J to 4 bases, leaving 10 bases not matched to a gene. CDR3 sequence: CASSSLTGTGSTGELFF. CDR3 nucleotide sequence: TGTGCCAGCAGCTCGTTAACCGGGACAGGGAGCACCGGGGAGCTGTTTTTT. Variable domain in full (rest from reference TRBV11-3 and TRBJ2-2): EAGVVQSPRYKIIEKKQPVAFWCNPISGHNTLYWYLQNLGQGPELLIRYENEEAVDDSQLPKDRFSAERLKGVDSTLKIQPAELGDSAVYLCASSSLTGTGSTGELFFGEGSRLTVL.

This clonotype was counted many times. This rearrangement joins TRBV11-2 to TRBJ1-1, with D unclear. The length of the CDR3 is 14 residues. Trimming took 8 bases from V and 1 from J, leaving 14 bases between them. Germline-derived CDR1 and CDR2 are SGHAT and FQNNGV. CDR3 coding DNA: TGTGCCAGCTGTTTGAGCTGGCAGAACACTGAAGCTTTCTTT. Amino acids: CASCLSWQNTEAFF.

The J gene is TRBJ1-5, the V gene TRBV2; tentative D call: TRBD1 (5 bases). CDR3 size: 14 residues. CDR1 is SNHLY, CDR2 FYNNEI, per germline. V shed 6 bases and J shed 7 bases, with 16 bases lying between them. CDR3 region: CASSSQWGPQPQHF. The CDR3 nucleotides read TGTGCCAGCAGCTCCCAGTGGGGCCCCCAGCCCCAGCATTTT.

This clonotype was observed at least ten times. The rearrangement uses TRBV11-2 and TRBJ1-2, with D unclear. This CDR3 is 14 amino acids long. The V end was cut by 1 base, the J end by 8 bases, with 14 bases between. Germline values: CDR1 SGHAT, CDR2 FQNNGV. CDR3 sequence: CASSLVSSKGGYTF. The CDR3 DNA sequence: TGTGCCAGCAGCTTAGTGTCCTCCAAGGGCGGCTACACCTTC.

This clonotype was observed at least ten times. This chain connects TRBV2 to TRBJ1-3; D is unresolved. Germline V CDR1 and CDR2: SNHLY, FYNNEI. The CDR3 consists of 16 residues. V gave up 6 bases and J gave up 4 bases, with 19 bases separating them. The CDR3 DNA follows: TGTGCCAGCAGAGAGAGAGACGAGTTCGGGGGAAACACCATATATTTT. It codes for CASRERDEFGGNTIYF.

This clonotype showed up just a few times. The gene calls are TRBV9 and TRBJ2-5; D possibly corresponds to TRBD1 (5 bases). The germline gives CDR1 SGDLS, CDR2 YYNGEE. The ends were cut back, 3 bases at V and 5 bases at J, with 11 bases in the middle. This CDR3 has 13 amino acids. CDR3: CASSDGAIETQYF. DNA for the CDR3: TGTGCCAGCAGCGATGGGGCCATCGAGACCCAGTACTTC.

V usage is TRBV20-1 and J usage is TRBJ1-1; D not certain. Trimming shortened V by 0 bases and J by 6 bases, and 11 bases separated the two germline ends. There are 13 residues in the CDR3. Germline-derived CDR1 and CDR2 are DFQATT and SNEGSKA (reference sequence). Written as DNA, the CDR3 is TGCAGTGCTAGAGATGGTGTGGAAGCTGAAGCTTTCTTT. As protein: CSARDGVEAEAFF.

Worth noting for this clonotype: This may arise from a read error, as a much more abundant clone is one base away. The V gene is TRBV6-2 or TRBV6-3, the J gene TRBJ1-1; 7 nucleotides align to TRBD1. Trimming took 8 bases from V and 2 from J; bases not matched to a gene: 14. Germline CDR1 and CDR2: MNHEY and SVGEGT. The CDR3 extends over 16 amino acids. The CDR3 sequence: CASGSAGTVYNTEAFF. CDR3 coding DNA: TGTGCCAGCGGTTCCGCCGGGACAGTGTATAACACTGAAGCTTTCTTT.

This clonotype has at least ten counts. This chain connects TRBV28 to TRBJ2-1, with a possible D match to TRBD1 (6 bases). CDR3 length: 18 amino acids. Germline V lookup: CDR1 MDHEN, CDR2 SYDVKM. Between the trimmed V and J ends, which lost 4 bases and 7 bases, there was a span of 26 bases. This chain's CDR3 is CASSSLGARARGLNEQFF. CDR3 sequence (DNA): TGTGCCAGCAGTTCTCTGGGGGCCAGGGCCCGTGGGTTGAATGAGCAGTTCTTC.

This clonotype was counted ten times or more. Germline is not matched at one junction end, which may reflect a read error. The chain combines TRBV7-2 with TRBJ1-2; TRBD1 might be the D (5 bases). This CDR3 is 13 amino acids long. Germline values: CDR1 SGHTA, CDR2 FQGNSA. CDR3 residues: CASSWDGDYGYSF. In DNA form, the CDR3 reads TGTGCCAGCAGCTGGGACGGAGACTATGGCTACTCCTTC.

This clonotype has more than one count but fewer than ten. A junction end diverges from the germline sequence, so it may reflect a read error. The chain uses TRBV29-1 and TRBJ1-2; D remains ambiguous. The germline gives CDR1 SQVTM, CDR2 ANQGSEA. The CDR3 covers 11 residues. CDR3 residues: CNVVETYGYTF. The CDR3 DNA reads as TGCAACGTTGTCGAGACCTATGGCTACACCTTC.

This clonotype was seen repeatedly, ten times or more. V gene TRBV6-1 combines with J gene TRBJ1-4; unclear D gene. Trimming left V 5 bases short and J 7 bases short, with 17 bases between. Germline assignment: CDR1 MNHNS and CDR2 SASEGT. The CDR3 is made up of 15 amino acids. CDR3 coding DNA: TGTGCCAGCAGTCCCTCAGAGATTTCCTCTGAAAAACTGTTTTTT. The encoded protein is CASSPSEISSEKLFF.

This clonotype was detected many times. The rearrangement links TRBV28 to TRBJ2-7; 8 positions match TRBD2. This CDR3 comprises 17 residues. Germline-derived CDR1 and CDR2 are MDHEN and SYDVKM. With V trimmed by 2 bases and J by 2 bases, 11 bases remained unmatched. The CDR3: CASSLLEREKQAYEQYF. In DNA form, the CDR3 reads TGTGCCAGCAGTTTACTTGAGCGGGAGAAACAGGCCTACGAGCAGTACTTC.

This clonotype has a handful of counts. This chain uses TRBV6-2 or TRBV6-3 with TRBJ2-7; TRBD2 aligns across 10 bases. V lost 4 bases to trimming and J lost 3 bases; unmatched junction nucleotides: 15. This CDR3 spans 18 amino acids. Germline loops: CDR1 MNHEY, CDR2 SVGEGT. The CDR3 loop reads CASSFTPLGLAVDYEQYF. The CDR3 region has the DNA TGTGCCAGCAGTTTCACCCCTCTAGGACTAGCGGTAGACTACGAGCAGTACTTC.